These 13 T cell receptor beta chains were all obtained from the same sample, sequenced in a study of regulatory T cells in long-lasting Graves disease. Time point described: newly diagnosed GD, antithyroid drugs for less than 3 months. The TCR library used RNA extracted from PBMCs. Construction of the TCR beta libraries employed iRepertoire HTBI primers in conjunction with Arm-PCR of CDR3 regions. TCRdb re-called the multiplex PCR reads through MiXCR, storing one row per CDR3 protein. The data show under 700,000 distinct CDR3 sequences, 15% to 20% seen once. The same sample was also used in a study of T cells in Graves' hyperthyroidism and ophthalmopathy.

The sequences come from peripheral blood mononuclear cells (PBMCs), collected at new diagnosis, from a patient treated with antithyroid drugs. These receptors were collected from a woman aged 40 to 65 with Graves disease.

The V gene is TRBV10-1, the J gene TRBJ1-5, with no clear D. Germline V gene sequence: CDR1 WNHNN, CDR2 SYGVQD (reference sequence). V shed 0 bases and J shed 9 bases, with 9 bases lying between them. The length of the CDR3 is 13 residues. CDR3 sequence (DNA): TGCGCCAGCAGTGAGTCCGGTGGGAGGCCCCAGCATTTT. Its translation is CASSESGGRPQHF.

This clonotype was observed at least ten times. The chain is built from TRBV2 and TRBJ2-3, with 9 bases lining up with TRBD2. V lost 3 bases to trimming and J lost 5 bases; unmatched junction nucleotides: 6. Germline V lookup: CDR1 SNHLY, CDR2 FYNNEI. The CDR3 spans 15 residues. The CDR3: CASSERGGRGDTQYF. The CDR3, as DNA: TGTGCCAGCAGTGAGCGGGGGGGCCGGGGAGATACGCAGTATTTT.

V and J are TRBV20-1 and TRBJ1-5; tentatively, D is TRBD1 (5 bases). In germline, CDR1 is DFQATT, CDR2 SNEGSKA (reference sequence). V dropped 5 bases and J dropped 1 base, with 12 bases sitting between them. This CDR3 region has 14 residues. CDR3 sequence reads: CSAGRDGSNQPQHF. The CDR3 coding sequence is TGCAGTGCTGGCAGGGATGGGAGCAATCAGCCCCAGCATTTT.

The CDR3 reads CSVIESYTQYF. The CDR3 DNA follows: TGCAGCGTTATAGAGTCTTATACGCAGTATTTT. The gene calls are TRBV29-1 and TRBJ2-3; D ambiguous. Germline CDR1 reads SQVTM; CDR2 reads ANQGSEA. V was cut by 5 bases and J by 7 bases, with 10 bases left in between. The CDR3 loop spans 11 amino acids.

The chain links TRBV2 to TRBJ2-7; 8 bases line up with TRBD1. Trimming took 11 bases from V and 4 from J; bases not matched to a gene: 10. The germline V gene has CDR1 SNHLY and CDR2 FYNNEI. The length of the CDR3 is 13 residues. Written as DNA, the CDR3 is TGTGCCGGAACTGGACAGGGAAATTACGAGCAGTACTTC. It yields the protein CAGTGQGNYEQYF.

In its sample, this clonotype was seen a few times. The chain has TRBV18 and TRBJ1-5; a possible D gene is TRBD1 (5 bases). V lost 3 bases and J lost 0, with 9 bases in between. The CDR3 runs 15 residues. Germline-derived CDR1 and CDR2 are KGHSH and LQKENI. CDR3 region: CASSPWGYSNQPQHF. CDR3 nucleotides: TGTGCCAGCTCACCGTGGGGGTATAGCAATCAGCCCCAGCATTTT.

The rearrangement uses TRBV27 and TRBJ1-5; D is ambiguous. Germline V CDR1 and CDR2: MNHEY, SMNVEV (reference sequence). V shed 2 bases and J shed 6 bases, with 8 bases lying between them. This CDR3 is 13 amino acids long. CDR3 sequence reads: CASSLVGSQPQHF. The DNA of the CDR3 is TGTGCCAGCAGTTTAGTGGGGAGTCAGCCCCAGCATTTT.

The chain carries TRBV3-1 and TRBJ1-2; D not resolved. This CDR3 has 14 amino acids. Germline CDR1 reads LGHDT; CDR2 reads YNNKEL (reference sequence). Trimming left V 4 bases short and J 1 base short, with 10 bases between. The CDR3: CASSPREGNYGYTF. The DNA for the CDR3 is TGTGCCAGCAGCCCGAGGGAGGGTAACTATGGCTACACCTTC.

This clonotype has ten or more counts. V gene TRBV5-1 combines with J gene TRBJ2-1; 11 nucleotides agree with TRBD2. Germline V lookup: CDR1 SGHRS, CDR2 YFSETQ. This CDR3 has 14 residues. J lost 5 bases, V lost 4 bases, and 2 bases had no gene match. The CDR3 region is CASSPGLADNEQFF. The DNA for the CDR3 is TGCGCCAGCAGCCCGGGACTAGCGGACAATGAGCAGTTCTTC. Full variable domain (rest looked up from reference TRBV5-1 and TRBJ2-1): KAGVTQTPRYLIKTRGQQVTLSCSPISGHRSVSWYQQTPGQGLQFLFEYFSETQRNKGNFPGRFSGRQFSNSRSEMNVSTLELGDSALYLCASSPGLADNEQFFGPGTRLTVL.

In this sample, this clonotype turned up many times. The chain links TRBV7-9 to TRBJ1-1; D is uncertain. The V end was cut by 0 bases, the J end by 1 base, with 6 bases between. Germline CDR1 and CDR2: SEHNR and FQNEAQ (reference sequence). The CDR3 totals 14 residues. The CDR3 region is CASSLAGSNTEAFF. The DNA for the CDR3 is TGTGCCAGCAGCTTAGCCGGGTCGAACACTGAAGCTTTCTTT. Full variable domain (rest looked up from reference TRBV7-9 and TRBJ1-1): DTGVSQNPRHKITKRGQNVTFRCDPISEHNRLYWYRQTLGQGPEFLTYFQNEAQLEKSRLLSDRFSAERPKGSFSTLEIQRTEQGDSAMYLCASSLAGSNTEAFFGQGTRLTVV.

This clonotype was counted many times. CDR3: CSARGQYYEQYF. The CDR3 DNA sequence: TGCAGTGCTAGAGGACAGTACTACGAGCAGTACTTC. The V gene is TRBV20-1, the J gene TRBJ2-7; tentative D call: TRBD1 (5 bases). This CDR3 contains 12 residues. Trimming removed 1 base at V and 3 bases at J, with 7 bases between. Germline values: CDR1 DFQATT, CDR2 SNEGSKA (reference sequence).

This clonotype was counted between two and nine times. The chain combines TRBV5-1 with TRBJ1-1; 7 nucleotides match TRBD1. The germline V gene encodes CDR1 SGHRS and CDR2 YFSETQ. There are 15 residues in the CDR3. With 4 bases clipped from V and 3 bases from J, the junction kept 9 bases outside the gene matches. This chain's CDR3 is CASSPGQVYDTEAFF. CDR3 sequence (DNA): TGCGCCAGCAGCCCAGGACAGGTGTACGACACTGAAGCTTTCTTT.

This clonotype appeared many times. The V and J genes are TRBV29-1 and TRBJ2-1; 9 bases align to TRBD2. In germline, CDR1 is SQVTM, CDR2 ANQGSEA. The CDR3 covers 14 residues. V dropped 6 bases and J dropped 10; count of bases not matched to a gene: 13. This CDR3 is CSVLAGPLGEEQFF. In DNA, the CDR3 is TGCAGCGTACTAGCGGGCCCTCTGGGAGAAGAGCAGTTCTTC.